This T cell receptor beta chain derives from a study of vaccination and CD4 T cells after COVID-19. Once obtained from cultured CD4+ T cells, the DNA was sequenced using the Oncomine TCR Beta short-read assay. From the PCR reads, TCRdb called clonotypes with MiXCR, one entry per CDR3 protein. Of some 25,000 distinct CDR3 sequences in the sample, roughly 42% are singletons; the top ten hold approximately 7.5%. In the case of this clonotype: Antigen: not known.

V was trimmed by 4 bases and J by 5 bases, leaving 7 bases between them. CDR1 and CDR2 (germline): MDHEN, SYDVKM. The CDR3 consists of 12 residues. Specified treatment: roughly 10-day PBMC culture with coronavirus spike peptide pools or control peptides (ViraFEST assay). Each well received some 2.1 million PBMCs, cultured with around 10 IU/ml IL-2 and approximately 10 ug/ml peptide pools. The sample comprised CD4+ T cells from blood, cultured in vitro. The receptor was isolated from a human donor who had recovered from COVID-19. The chain is built from TRBV28 and TRBJ2-3; D not resolved. The CDR3 bases are TGTGCCAGCAGTTCCTCCGGAGATACGCAGTATTTT. This translates into CASSSSGDTQYF.